This T cell receptor (beta chain) was sequenced during a study of PD-1 blockade in classical Hodgkin lymphoma. Time point denoted: cycle 4 day 1 (C4D1), after less than 7 weeks of nivolumab. Relapse was seen in all patients after autologous stem cell transplantation, and brentuximab vedotin exposure was variable. On this clone: Its antigen is currently unknown.

Measured with immunoSEQ multiplex PCR; TCRdb has only the in-frame clones, and not every one. This table has around 23,000 clones, approximately 88% appearing once. V was cut by 5 bases and J by 4 bases, with 18 bases left in between. Germline lookup yields CDR1 LNHDA and CDR2 SQIVND (reference sequence). This CDR3 has 16 amino acids. Regarding the study as a whole: In newly diagnosed patients, baseline TCR diversity was reportedly below that of healthy donors. Although disease activity or prior therapy may be involved, causes of the repertoire differences remain undefined.

The input for sequencing was peripheral blood mononuclear cells (PBMCs), taken before the fourth cycle of nivolumab. This clonotype originated in a human donor with classical Hodgkin lymphoma. The chain employs TRBV19 and TRBJ1-3, with D tentatively TRBD1 (5 bases). DNA for the CDR3: TGTGCCAGTAGTGTCGGGACTAGCCCTCTCGGAAACACCATATATTTT. This encodes CASSVGTSPLGNTIYF. The full variable domain, with the rest looked up from reference TRBV19 and TRBJ1-3, is DGGITQSPKYLFRKEGQNVTLSCEQNLNHDAMYWYRQDPGQGLRLIYYSQIVNDFQKGDIAEGYSVSREKKESFPLTVTSAQKNPTAFYLCASSVGTSPLGNTIYFGEGSWLTVV.